This T cell receptor beta chain derives from a study of early stage breast cancer tumors. As for the study in general: Most invasive tumors, about 75% of the 16, were ER+/PR+/HER2-. Among about twelve ER+/PR+/HER2- tumors, eight were ductal, four lobular.

Note on this clone: Its target is not known.

Study observations and caveats: Commonly generated sequences made up most enriched TCRB sequences shared between patients.

TCRdb's copy holds only in-frame clones and misses some; the assay was immunoSEQ multiplex PCR. The sample yields some 35,000 clones, roughly 70% seen once. This clonotype was sampled from a person between 60 and 69 years old with breast cancer. Sample: blood.

The CDR3 DNA sequence: TGTGCCAGCAGTTATTCCCTGACGGGGTCCTATGGCTACACCTTC. Translated: CASSYSLTGSYGYTF. J is TRBJ1-2 and V is TRBV6-5; unclear D gene. V lost 3 bases, J lost 4 bases, and 15 bases lay in between. The CDR3 totals 15 residues. In germline, CDR1 is MNHEY, CDR2 SVGAGI.